The clone carrying this TCR beta chain was seen just once. Study members were between 18 and 89 years old and lived in 24 US regions. Allocation to cohorts depended on clinical history reported by the participants. Study processing details: Estimation of nucleated cell counts was performed using reference gene primer amplification. Using immunoSEQ multiplex PCR, the repertoire was profiled, and TCRdb retains in-frame clones only, with some absent. The V and J calls and clone size were taken over from that table, and D and trimming were inferred from the DNA. This sample has a few hundred thousand clones, with 85% to 90% found just once. This entry belongs to a study of blood T cell repertoires in COVID-19. Study information: PBMCs, B-cell-depleted T cells, or T cells provided the cDNA or gDNA that made up the material.

The CDR3 is 12 residues long. V shed 4 bases and J shed 4 bases, with 8 bases lying between them. The germline gives CDR1 SGHDN, CDR2 FVKESK. This receptor was taken from a woman between 18 and 30 years old who had recovered from COVID-19. The specimen sequenced was PBMCs or T cells enriched from blood (not recorded which). The chain carries TRBV14 and TRBJ2-7; D gene unclear. The CDR3 region has the DNA TGTGCCAGCAGCCTGACATCGTACGAGCAGTACTTC. Translating it yields CASSLTSYEQYF.